The present TCR beta chain was sequenced within a study of human T cells and chemical hapten exposure. Across the study: The variation in per-sample TCR yields arose mainly from small differences in pooled library volumes.

TCRdb ran MiXCR on the RACE reads and lists one entry per CDR3 protein. This sample has around 380,000 distinct CDR3 sequences, with roughly 4.8% found just once. This CDR3 has 16 amino acids. V trimming: 0 bases; J trimming: 7 bases; junction bases outside the gene matches: 9. The germline V gene has CDR1 SGHTA and CDR2 FQGNSA. Time point described: patch test 1, 2 weeks after DPC sensitization. Sample treatment: therapeutic diphenylcyclopropenone sensitization with weekly scalp DPC. This clonotype was recorded at least ten times. Sample: whole blood, taken in connection with sensitization to the hapten diphenylcyclopropenone (DPC). The source of this sequence is a woman between 50 and 59 years old with alopecia areata. Some clones in this sample may be carry-over from other donors' samples. V usage is TRBV7-2 and J usage is TRBJ2-1; 7 nucleotides align to TRBD2. The CDR3: CASSLAGTGGSNEQFF. The CDR3 DNA reads TGTGCCAGCAGCTTAGCTGGGACTGGCGGGAGTAATGAGCAGTTCTTC.